This is a list of T cell receptor beta chains from one sample in a study of technical replicates of blood from several donors. Generated by immunoSEQ multiplex PCR, the TCRdb table keeps only in-frame clones and is missing some. The sample records around 53,000 clones, roughly nine tenths being singletons. Sequencing input: PBMCs. These receptors all stem from a human donor in good health. Some clones in this sample may be carry-over from other donors' samples. CDR3s include the opening cysteine and the closing phenylalanine or tryptophan. The D gene is left open where the match is weak. Clone size is stated in some rows and not others, as once, few, many or a class when expanded.

j_gene: TRBJ2-3
d_gene: TRBD2
abundance: NA
v_gene: TRBV29-1
CDR3aa: CSGEPGLPRDTQYF
CDR3nt: TGCAGCGGGGAACCGGGACTACCCCGTGATACGCAGTATTTT

j_gene: TRBJ1-6
d_gene: NA
abundance: NA
v_gene: TRBV4-3
CDR3aa: CASSQDLRGKSSPLHF
CDR3nt: TGCGCCAGCAGCCAAGATCTCCGGGGGAAGAGCTCACCCCTCCACTTT

j_gene: TRBJ1-6
d_gene: TRBD1
abundance: NA
v_gene: TRBV5-8
CDR3aa: CASSRDRDSPLHF
CDR3nt: TGTGCCAGCAGCCGGGACAGGGATTCACCCCTCCACTTT

j_gene: TRBJ2-6
d_gene: TRBD1
abundance: NA
v_gene: TRBV7-2
CDR3aa: CASSTYRGTDVLTF
CDR3nt: TGTGCCAGCAGCACCTACAGGGGTACGGACGTCCTGACTTTC

j_gene: TRBJ1-1
d_gene: NA
abundance: NA
v_gene: TRBV6-5
CDR3aa: CASTILGQGNTEAFF
CDR3nt: TGTGCCAGCACTATACTCGGGCAGGGTAATACTGAAGCTTTCTTT

j_gene: TRBJ2-5
d_gene: NA
abundance: NA
v_gene: TRBV9
CDR3aa: CASSASPTPQETQYF
CDR3nt: TGTGCCAGCAGCGCCTCCCCCACTCCCCAAGAGACCCAGTACTTC

j_gene: TRBJ2-6
d_gene: NA
abundance: NA
v_gene: TRBV5-1
CDR3aa: CASSLVGASTGANVLTF
CDR3nt: TGCGCCAGCAGCTTGGTAGGGGCCTCAACTGGGGCCAACGTCCTGACTTTC

j_gene: TRBJ2-3
d_gene: TRBD2
abundance: NA
v_gene: TRBV5-4
CDR3aa: CASSSLTSGGVGTQYF
CDR3nt: TGTGCCAGCAGCTCCCTGACTAGCGGGGGGGTGGGGACGCAGTATTTT

j_gene: TRBJ2-7
d_gene: TRBD2
abundance: NA
v_gene: TRBV5-4
CDR3aa: CASSLAGVAGRSSYEQYF
CDR3nt: TGTGCCAGCAGCTTGGCCGGGGTAGCGGGACGTTCCTCCTACGAGCAGTACTTC

j_gene: TRBJ1-1
d_gene: NA
abundance: NA
v_gene: TRBV5-6
CDR3aa: CASSSGGLSNTEAFF
CDR3nt: TGTGCCAGCAGCTCCGGCGGACTGTCGAACACTGAAGCTTTCTTT

j_gene: TRBJ2-2
d_gene: TRBD2
abundance: NA
v_gene: TRBV6-5
CDR3aa: CASSYGASGRAGELFF
CDR3nt: TGTGCCAGCAGTTACGGGGCTAGCGGGAGGGCCGGGGAGCTGTTTTTT

j_gene: TRBJ2-5
d_gene: NA
abundance: NA
v_gene: TRBV5-6
CDR3aa: CASSSYREIQETQYF
CDR3nt: TGTGCCAGCAGCTCCTACAGAGAAATCCAAGAGACCCAGTACTTC

j_gene: TRBJ2-1
d_gene: TRBD1
abundance: NA
v_gene: TRBV5-8
CDR3aa: CASSLSWTGPFF
CDR3nt: TGTGCCAGCAGCTTGTCCTGGACAGGCCCGTTCTTC

j_gene: TRBJ1-6
d_gene: NA
abundance: NA
v_gene: TRBV10-3
CDR3aa: CAISESPGSSSPLHF
CDR3nt: TGTGCCATCAGTGAGTCCCCAGGCTCGAGTTCACCCCTCCACTTT

j_gene: TRBJ1-4
d_gene: TRBD1
abundance: NA
v_gene: TRBV19
CDR3aa: CASNIRGAGTNEKLFF
CDR3nt: TGTGCCAGTAATATCAGGGGGGCTGGAACTAATGAAAAACTGTTTTTT

j_gene: TRBJ2-1
d_gene: TRBD2
abundance: NA
v_gene: TRBV9
CDR3aa: CASSPWTSGGVYNEQFF
CDR3nt: TGTGCCAGCAGCCCCTGGACTAGCGGGGGTGTATACAATGAGCAGTTCTTC

j_gene: TRBJ1-1
d_gene: NA
abundance: NA
v_gene: TRBV29-1
CDR3aa: CSVESSTRGEAFF
CDR3nt: TGCAGCGTTGAATCTTCCACACGCGGTGAAGCTTTCTTT

j_gene: TRBJ2-7
d_gene: TRBD2
abundance: NA
v_gene: TRBV7-8
CDR3aa: CASRPRLAGGSYEQYF
CDR3nt: TGTGCCAGCAGACCAAGACTAGCGGGAGGGTCCTACGAGCAGTACTTC

j_gene: TRBJ2-7
d_gene: TRBD2
abundance: NA
v_gene: TRBV30
CDR3aa: CAWSVPAGVHEQYF
CDR3nt: TGTGCCTGGAGTGTACCAGCGGGAGTTCACGAGCAGTACTTC

j_gene: TRBJ2-7
d_gene: NA
abundance: NA
v_gene: TRBV19
CDR3aa: CASTGIHDEQYF
CDR3nt: TGTGCCAGTACAGGGATACATGACGAGCAGTACTTC

j_gene: TRBJ1-1
d_gene: NA
abundance: NA
v_gene: TRBV15
CDR3aa: CATSPQGTGGTEAFF
CDR3nt: TGTGCCACCAGCCCCCAGGGTACGGGGGGCACTGAAGCTTTCTTT

j_gene: TRBJ2-5
d_gene: TRBD2
abundance: NA
v_gene: TRBV7-2
CDR3aa: CASSRGVQEAQYF
CDR3nt: TGTGCCAGCAGTCGGGGGGTCCAAGAGGCCCAGTACTTC

j_gene: TRBJ2-5
d_gene: TRBD2
abundance: NA
v_gene: TRBV5-1
CDR3aa: CASSPGTSGLETQYF
CDR3nt: TGCGCCAGCAGCCCCGGGACTAGCGGTTTAGAGACCCAGTACTTC

j_gene: TRBJ2-1
d_gene: NA
abundance: NA
v_gene: TRBV5-1
CDR3aa: CASRRDSYNEQFF
CDR3nt: TGCGCCAGCAGAAGAGACTCTTACAATGAGCAGTTCTTC

j_gene: TRBJ1-1
d_gene: NA
abundance: NA
v_gene: TRBV4-3
CDR3aa: CASSQDGGRVGNTEAFF
CDR3nt: TGCGCCAGCAGCCAAGACGGGGGGCGGGTCGGGAACACTGAAGCTTTCTTT

j_gene: TRBJ2-3
d_gene: TRBD2
abundance: NA
v_gene: TRBV7-2
CDR3aa: CASSPIGSGGRDTQYF
CDR3nt: TGTGCCAGCAGCCCTATCGGTAGCGGGGGCCGGGATACGCAGTATTTT

j_gene: TRBJ1-4
d_gene: NA
abundance: NA
v_gene: TRBV4-2
CDR3aa: CASSQDWAVEKLFF
CDR3nt: TGTGCCAGCAGCCAAGATTGGGCAGTTGAAAAACTGTTTTTT

j_gene: TRBJ1-4
d_gene: NA
abundance: NA
v_gene: TRBV30
CDR3aa: CAWSVMGGLPTNEKLFF
CDR3nt: TGTGCCTGGAGTGTCATGGGAGGGTTGCCAACTAATGAAAAACTGTTTTTT

j_gene: TRBJ2-7
d_gene: TRBD1
abundance: NA
v_gene: TRBV2
CDR3aa: CASRVTPGQNYEQYF
CDR3nt: TGTGCCAGCAGAGTAACCCCGGGACAGAATTACGAGCAGTACTTC

j_gene: TRBJ2-1
d_gene: TRBD2
abundance: NA
v_gene: TRBV6-1
CDR3aa: CASRPLASGNNEQFF
CDR3nt: TGTGCCAGCCGTCCCCTGGCTAGCGGGAACAATGAGCAGTTCTTC

j_gene: TRBJ1-5
d_gene: TRBD1
abundance: NA
v_gene: TRBV7-9
CDR3aa: CASSLGDSYSNQPQHF
CDR3nt: TGTGCCAGCAGCTTAGGGGACAGTTATAGCAATCAGCCCCAGCATTTT

j_gene: TRBJ1-1
d_gene: TRBD1
abundance: NA
v_gene: TRBV15
CDR3aa: CATSRLDRANTEAFF
CDR3nt: TGTGCCACCAGCAGACTCGACAGGGCCAACACTGAAGCTTTCTTT

j_gene: TRBJ2-2
d_gene: NA
abundance: NA
v_gene: TRBV5-1
CDR3aa: CASSWGTPIGELFF
CDR3nt: TGCGCCAGCAGCTGGGGGACTCCGATCGGGGAGCTGTTTTTT

j_gene: TRBJ1-1
d_gene: TRBD1
abundance: NA
v_gene: TRBV6-6
CDR3aa: CASSLLQTGRGTEAFF
CDR3nt: TGTGCCAGCAGTCTACTCCAGACAGGGAGAGGCACTGAAGCTTTCTTT

j_gene: TRBJ1-2
d_gene: NA
abundance: NA
v_gene: TRBV2
CDR3aa: CASSLPPGVRSIGYTF
CDR3nt: TGTGCCAGCAGTCTCCCCCCGGGAGTTCGGTCGATCGGCTACACCTTC

j_gene: TRBJ1-6
d_gene: NA
abundance: NA
v_gene: TRBV7-8
CDR3aa: CASSLARSSYNSPLHF
CDR3nt: TGTGCCAGCAGCTTAGCCCGGAGCTCCTATAATTCACCCCTCCACTTT

j_gene: TRBJ2-2
d_gene: NA
abundance: NA
v_gene: TRBV9
CDR3aa: CASSVDPGNTGELFF
CDR3nt: TGTGCCAGCAGCGTAGACCCAGGGAACACCGGGGAGCTGTTTTTT

j_gene: TRBJ1-2
d_gene: TRBD1
abundance: NA
v_gene: TRBV30
CDR3aa: CAWSPGQGNYGYTF
CDR3nt: TGTGCCTGGAGTCCGGGACAGGGTAACTATGGCTACACCTTC

j_gene: TRBJ2-7
d_gene: NA
abundance: NA
v_gene: TRBV30
CDR3aa: CAWISHLGQYF
CDR3nt: TGTGCCTGGATATCCCACCTAGGGCAGTACTTC

j_gene: TRBJ2-1
d_gene: NA
abundance: NA
v_gene: TRBV30
CDR3aa: CAWITPRGEQFF
CDR3nt: TGTGCCTGGATTACCCCTCGGGGTGAGCAGTTCTTC

j_gene: TRBJ2-7
d_gene: NA
abundance: NA
v_gene: TRBV9
CDR3aa: CASSVEQENEQYF
CDR3nt: TGTGCCAGCAGCGTAGAGCAAGAAAACGAGCAGTACTTC

j_gene: TRBJ2-3
d_gene: TRBD2
abundance: once
v_gene: TRBV5-1
CDR3aa: CASSPRLSGGNTDTQYF
CDR3nt: TGCGCCAGCAGCCCCCGACTTAGCGGGGGGAACACAGATACGCAGTATTTT

j_gene: TRBJ2-7
d_gene: NA
abundance: NA
v_gene: TRBV7-9
CDR3aa: CASSLWQGIHEQYF
CDR3nt: TGTGCCAGCAGCTTATGGCAGGGAATCCACGAGCAGTACTTC

j_gene: TRBJ2-1
d_gene: NA
abundance: few
v_gene: TRBV6-5
CDR3aa: CASSYSNRGTHEQFF
CDR3nt: TGTGCCAGCAGTTACTCGAATCGGGGGACGCATGAGCAGTTCTTC

j_gene: TRBJ2-7
d_gene: TRBD2
abundance: NA
v_gene: TRBV4-2
CDR3aa: CASSYQRGDSYEQYF
CDR3nt: TGTGCCAGCAGCTACCAGCGGGGGGATTCCTACGAGCAGTACTTC

j_gene: TRBJ2-7
d_gene: TRBD2
abundance: NA
v_gene: TRBV10-1
CDR3aa: CASSTSGSSYEQYF
CDR3nt: TGCGCCAGCAGCACTAGCGGGAGCTCCTACGAGCAGTACTTC

j_gene: TRBJ2-7
d_gene: TRBD1
abundance: NA
v_gene: TRBV15
CDR3aa: CATSPEGGQGLQQYF
CDR3nt: TGTGCCACCAGCCCCGAAGGTGGACAGGGCCTACAGCAGTACTTC

j_gene: TRBJ2-7
d_gene: NA
abundance: NA
v_gene: TRBV19
CDR3aa: CASSITRTYEQYF
CDR3nt: TGTGCCAGTAGTATTACCAGAACCTACGAGCAGTACTTC

j_gene: TRBJ1-4
d_gene: NA
abundance: NA
v_gene: TRBV15
CDR3aa: CATSRGGPATNEKLFF
CDR3nt: TGTGCCACCAGCAGAGGGGGGCCCGCAACTAATGAAAAACTGTTTTTT